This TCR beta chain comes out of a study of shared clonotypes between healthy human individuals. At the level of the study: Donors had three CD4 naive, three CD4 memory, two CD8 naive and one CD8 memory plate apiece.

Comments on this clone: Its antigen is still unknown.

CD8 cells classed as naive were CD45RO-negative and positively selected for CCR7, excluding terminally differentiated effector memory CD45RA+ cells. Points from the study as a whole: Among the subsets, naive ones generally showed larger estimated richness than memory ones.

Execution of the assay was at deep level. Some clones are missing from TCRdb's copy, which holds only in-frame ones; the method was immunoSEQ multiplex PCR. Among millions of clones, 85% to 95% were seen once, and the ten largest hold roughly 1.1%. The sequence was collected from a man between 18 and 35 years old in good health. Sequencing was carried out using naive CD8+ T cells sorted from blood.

CDR3 residues: CASSRVLDSNQPQHF. The CDR3 bases are TGTGCCAGCTCACGGGTTTTGGATAGCAATCAGCCCCAGCATTTT. The chain combines TRBV18 with TRBJ1-5; D not certain. Trimming removed 4 bases from V and 0 bases from J, with 10 bases in between. Germline CDR1 KGHSH, CDR2 LQKENI. The CDR3 consists of 15 residues. Together with reference TRBV18 and TRBJ1-5, the CDR3 gives the full variable domain: NAGVMQNPRHLVRRRGQEARLRCSPMKGHSHVYWYRQLPEEGLKFMVYLQKENIIDESGMPKERFSAEFPKEGPSILRIQQVVRGDSAAYFCASSRVLDSNQPQHFGDGTRLSIL.